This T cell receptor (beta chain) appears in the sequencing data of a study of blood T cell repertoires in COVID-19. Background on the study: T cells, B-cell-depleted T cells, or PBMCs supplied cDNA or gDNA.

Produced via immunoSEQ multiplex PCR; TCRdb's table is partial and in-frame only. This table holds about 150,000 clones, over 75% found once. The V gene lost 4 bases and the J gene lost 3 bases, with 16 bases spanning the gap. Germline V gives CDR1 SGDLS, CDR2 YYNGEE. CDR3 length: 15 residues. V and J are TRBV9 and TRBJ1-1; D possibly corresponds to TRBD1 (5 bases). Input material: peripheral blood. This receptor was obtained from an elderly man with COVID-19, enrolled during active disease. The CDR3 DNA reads TGTGCCAGCAGCACCCGTCGGGGGGTTGACACTGAAGCTTTCTTT. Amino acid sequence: CASSTRRGVDTEAFF.